This TCR beta chain was recovered during a study of blood T cells in healthy people across ages. Through a sample-barcoded 5' primer and a J-beta primer mix, a second PCR was run for roughly 6 to 11 cycles. TCRdb used MiXCR to reprocess the 5' RACE reads, holding one entry per CDR3 protein. In the table there are roughly 900,000 distinct CDR3 sequences, 29% of which are singletons. To note about this clonotype: At one of its ends the junction is not consistent with the germline gene, which may arise from a read error.

CDR1 SEHNR and CDR2 FQNEAQ come from the germline V gene (reference sequence). The CDR3 runs 20 residues. The source material was blood. The TCR was taken from a woman aged 80 or over in good health. The chain is built from TRBV7-9 and TRBJ2-2; 14 positions agree with TRBD2. CDR3 sequence: CASSLSGLAGGKSNTGERFF. The CDR3 region has the DNA TGTGCCAGCAGCCTTTCCGGACTAGCGGGGGGAAAGTCGAACACCGGGGAGCGGTTTTTT.